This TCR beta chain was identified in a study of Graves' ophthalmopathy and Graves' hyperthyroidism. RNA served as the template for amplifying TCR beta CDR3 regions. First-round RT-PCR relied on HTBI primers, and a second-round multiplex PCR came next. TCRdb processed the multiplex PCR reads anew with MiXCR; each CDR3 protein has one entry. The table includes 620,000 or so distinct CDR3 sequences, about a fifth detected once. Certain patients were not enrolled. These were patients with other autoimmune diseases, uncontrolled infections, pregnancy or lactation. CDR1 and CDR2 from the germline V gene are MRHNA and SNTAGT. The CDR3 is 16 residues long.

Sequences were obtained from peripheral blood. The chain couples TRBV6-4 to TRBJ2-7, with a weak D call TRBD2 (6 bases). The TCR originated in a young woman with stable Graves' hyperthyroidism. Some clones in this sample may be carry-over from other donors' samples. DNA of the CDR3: TGTGTCTGCAGCCAAGGGAGCGGAGGGGTTTCCTACGAGCAGTACTTC. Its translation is CVCSQGSGGVSYEQYF.